This T cell receptor beta chain derives from a study of T-cell reconstitution after alpha-beta-depleted transplantation in children. Study-wide findings and caveats: Some patients showed high day-60 TCRbeta diversity, which derived from surviving recipient T cells and thymic progenitors. A year post-transplant, T-cell counts and diversity derived mostly from newly produced T cells. Reportedly, alpha-beta T cells present about two months post-transplant originated from several hundred expanded clones of graft origin.

The CDR3 length is 15 residues. The germline CDR1 and CDR2 sequences are MNHEY and SVGAGI. V lost 4 bases, J lost 4 bases, and 4 bases stayed unmatched. This clonotype occurred a few times. What it recognizes is unknown. The TCRbeta library incorporated unique molecular identifiers. TCRdb re-called the PCR reads through MiXCR, storing one row per CDR3 protein. The sample has more than 500,000 distinct CDR3 sequences, roughly an eighth seen once. The gene calls are TRBV6-5 and TRBJ1-5; TRBD1 matches 10 bases. Sequencing used PBMCs, mostly from graft donor cells, obtained 180 days after TCRalphabeta/CD19-depleted stem cell transplant. The TCR originated in a female patient aged 2 to 10 who had a stem cell transplant for aplastic anemia, so the T cells may come from the graft donor. CDR3 DNA sequence: TGTGCCAGCAGTTCCGACAGGGGGCGTAATCAGCCCCAGCATTTT. Its translation: CASSSDRGRNQPQHF.